Listed below are T cell receptor beta chains from one sample, sequenced in a study of blood T cell repertoires in COVID-19. Method: immunoSEQ multiplex PCR; TCRdb's copy keeps in-frame clones and lacks some. This sample has around 620,000 clones, with just under 90% found just once. Sequencing was carried out using peripheral blood. These TCRs come from a young woman with acute or convalescent COVID-19. The conserved cysteine and the conserved F or W are not part of the CDR3 here. The order of the fields is V gene, CDR3 length, J gene, CDR3 protein.

v_call: TRBV3-1/TRBV3-2
cdr3_length: 17
j_call: TRBJ2-1
cdr3_aa: ASSQDAQGTPVGLNEQF

v_call: TRBV10-1
cdr3_length: 12
j_call: TRBJ1-2
cdr3_aa: ASKEQRELYGYT

v_call: TRBV10-3
cdr3_length: 11
j_call: TRBJ2-7
cdr3_aa: AISHEGVNEQY

v_call: TRBV11-3
cdr3_length: 12
j_call: TRBJ2-1
cdr3_aa: ASSSARGISEQF

v_call: TRBV11-2
cdr3_length: 13
j_call: TRBJ1-5
cdr3_aa: ASSLAGQGNQPQH

v_call: TRBV21-1
cdr3_length: 10
j_call: TRBJ1-1
cdr3_aa: ASSNGATEAF

v_call: TRBV3-1/TRBV3-2
cdr3_length: 12
j_call: TRBJ1-2
cdr3_aa: ASSQVRRDYGYT

v_call: TRBV6-1
cdr3_length: 15
j_call: TRBJ2-3
cdr3_aa: ASSEDEGTSGADTQY

v_call: TRBV24-1
cdr3_length: 13
j_call: TRBJ1-2
cdr3_aa: ATSDALTPNYGYT

v_call: TRBV9
cdr3_length: 14
j_call: TRBJ1-3
cdr3_aa: ASGMLGQGDGNTIY

v_call: TRBV7-3
cdr3_length: 12
j_call: TRBJ1-1
cdr3_aa: ASSLTGSSTEAF

v_call: TRBV25-1
cdr3_length: 11
j_call: TRBJ1-3
cdr3_aa: ASAANRGNTIY

v_call: TRBV19
cdr3_length: 12
j_call: TRBJ2-3
cdr3_aa: ASSNRGGRDTQY

v_call: TRBV6-5
cdr3_length: 11
j_call: TRBJ2-2
cdr3_aa: AGTLGEVGELF

v_call: TRBV7-9
cdr3_length: 11
j_call: TRBJ2-5
cdr3_aa: ASSLGSQETQY

v_call: TRBV24-1
cdr3_length: 16
j_call: TRBJ1-2
cdr3_aa: ATSDQHPGQGGGYGYT

v_call: TRBV30
cdr3_length: 10
j_call: TRBJ2-3
cdr3_aa: AWRGTVYTQY

v_call: TRBV7-9
cdr3_length: 14
j_call: TRBJ1-2
cdr3_aa: ASSAGDSARIYGYT